The sequence of this T cell receptor (delta chain) was determined in a study of gamma-delta chains in newborns, infants, children. Study context: Polyclonal expansion of innate γδ T cells after birth follows microbial exposure.

TCRdb applied CATT to the reads for clone calling. The profile shows 15,000 or so delta-chain clones, 7.3% of them singletons. This clone showed up just a few times. One end of the junction does not line up with germline, which may come from a read error. Distinct nucleotide sequences in the sample also encode this CDR3. CDR1 and CDR2 from the germline V gene are GEAIGNYY and EKD. This CDR3 contains 18 residues. The receptor was derived from a child who was a newborn, infant or young child, either healthy, febrile or measles-vaccinated (not recorded which). Source material: blood. This chain uses TRDV2 with TRDJ3, with a tentative D call TRDD3 (6 bases). The CDR3 reads CACDTVGIGSWDTRQMFF. The CDR3, as DNA: TGCGCCTGTGACACCGTGGGGATCGGCTCCTGGGACACCCGACAGATGTTTTTC.